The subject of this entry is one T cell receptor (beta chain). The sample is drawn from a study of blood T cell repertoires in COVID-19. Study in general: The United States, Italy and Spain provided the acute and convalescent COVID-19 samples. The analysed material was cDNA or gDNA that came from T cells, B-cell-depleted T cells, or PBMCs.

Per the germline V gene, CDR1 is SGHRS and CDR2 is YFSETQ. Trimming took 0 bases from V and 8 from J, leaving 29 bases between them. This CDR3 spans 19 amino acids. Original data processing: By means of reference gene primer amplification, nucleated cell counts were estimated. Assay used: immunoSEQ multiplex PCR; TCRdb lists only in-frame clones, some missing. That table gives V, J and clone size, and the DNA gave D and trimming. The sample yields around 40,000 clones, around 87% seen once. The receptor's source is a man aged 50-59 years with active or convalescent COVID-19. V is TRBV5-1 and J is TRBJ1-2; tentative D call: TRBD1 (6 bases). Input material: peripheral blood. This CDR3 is CASSLGPHRRGPYSFGYTF. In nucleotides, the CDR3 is TGCGCCAGCAGCTTGGGCCCCCATCGCAGGGGACCCTATTCTTTCGGCTACACCTTC.